A selection of T cell receptor beta chains follows, all from one sample in a study of CD8 T cells in Susac syndrome. Using its own MiXCR run on the immunoSEQ multiplex PCR reads, TCRdb lists one record per CDR3 protein. The sample records approximately 120,000 distinct CDR3 sequences, around 94% being singletons. The sample comprised CD8+ T cells from PBMCs. All receptors come from a human donor with Susac syndrome. Both conserved end residues are part of each CDR3. A D gene is named only where the DNA matches it firmly. Clone size, where shown, is once, few, many, or a class for clones that have expanded.

abundance: -; v_gene: TRBV7-8; j_gene: TRBJ1-1; d_gene: -; CDR3aa: CASSEDAEGEAFF; CDR3nt: TGTGCCAGCAGCGAGGACGCCGAGGGCGAAGCTTTCTTT
abundance: -; v_gene: TRBV20-1; j_gene: TRBJ2-6; d_gene: -; CDR3aa: CSAGHFSGANVLTF; CDR3nt: TGCAGTGCTGGACACTTCTCTGGGGCCAACGTCCTGACTTTC
abundance: -; v_gene: TRBV7-2; j_gene: TRBJ2-3; d_gene: -; CDR3aa: CASSLGVSRDTQYF; CDR3nt: TGTGCCAGCAGCTTAGGGGTTTCGCGGGATACGCAGTATTTT
abundance: -; v_gene: TRBV30; j_gene: TRBJ2-1; d_gene: -; CDR3aa: CAWSVKGYEQFF; CDR3nt: TGTGCCTGGAGTGTAAAGGGTTATGAGCAGTTCTTC
abundance: -; v_gene: TRBV9; j_gene: TRBJ2-7; d_gene: TRBD2; CDR3aa: CASSVGAGGPYEQYF; CDR3nt: TGTGCCAGCAGCGTAGGTGCGGGAGGGCCGTACGAGCAGTACTTC
abundance: once; v_gene: TRBV6-1; j_gene: TRBJ2-3; d_gene: -; CDR3aa: CASSISAGLPRVDTQYF; CDR3nt: TGTGCCAGCAGTATCAGTGCCGGACTACCCAGGGTAGATACGCAGTATTTT
abundance: -; v_gene: TRBV12-3/TRBV12-4; j_gene: TRBJ2-1; d_gene: -; CDR3aa: CASSPGLHYNEQFF; CDR3nt: TGTGCCAGCAGTCCGGGACTTCATTACAATGAGCAGTTCTTC
abundance: -; v_gene: TRBV20-1; j_gene: TRBJ1-2; d_gene: -; CDR3aa: CSARDPPNYGYTF; CDR3nt: TGCAGTGCCCGGGATCCACCTAACTATGGCTACACCTTC
abundance: once; v_gene: TRBV27; j_gene: TRBJ2-1; d_gene: -; CDR3aa: CASSWAREQFF; CDR3nt: TGTGCCAGCAGTTGGGCCAGGGAGCAGTTCTTC
abundance: -; v_gene: TRBV25-1; j_gene: TRBJ2-5; d_gene: -; CDR3aa: CASSEFVGHSQETQYF; CDR3nt: TGTGCCAGCAGTGAATTTGTCGGCCATTCACAAGAGACCCAGTACTTC
abundance: -; v_gene: TRBV4-1; j_gene: TRBJ2-3; d_gene: -; CDR3aa: CASSQDWGGLDTQYF; CDR3nt: TGCGCCAGCAGCCAAGATTGGGGAGGTTTAGATACGCAGTATTTT
abundance: -; v_gene: TRBV27; j_gene: TRBJ1-1; d_gene: -; CDR3aa: CASSLRGMNTEAFF; CDR3nt: TGTGCCAGCAGCCTGAGGGGGATGAACACTGAAGCTTTCTTT
abundance: -; v_gene: TRBV7-8; j_gene: TRBJ2-5; d_gene: TRBD1; CDR3aa: CASSSDRAKTQYF; CDR3nt: TGTGCCAGCAGCTCGGACAGGGCGAAGACCCAGTACTTC
abundance: -; v_gene: TRBV7-9; j_gene: TRBJ2-7; d_gene: -; CDR3aa: CASSSTRLYEQYF; CDR3nt: TGTGCCAGCAGCTCCACCCGTCTTTACGAGCAGTACTTC
abundance: once; v_gene: TRBV12-3/TRBV12-4; j_gene: TRBJ2-1; d_gene: -; CDR3aa: CASSLQGHYNEQFF; CDR3nt: TGTGCCAGCAGTTTACAGGGACACTACAATGAGCAGTTCTTC
abundance: -; v_gene: TRBV24-1; j_gene: TRBJ2-1; d_gene: -; CDR3aa: CATGRSDHEQFF; CDR3nt: TGTGCCACCGGAAGGTCCGACCATGAGCAGTTCTTC
abundance: -; v_gene: TRBV28; j_gene: TRBJ2-5; d_gene: -; CDR3aa: CASSTDYRQETQYF; CDR3nt: TGTGCCAGCAGTACAGACTACCGCCAAGAGACCCAGTACTTC
abundance: -; v_gene: TRBV7-9; j_gene: TRBJ1-5; d_gene: -; CDR3aa: CASSLGDTHQPQHF; CDR3nt: TGTGCCAGCAGCTTAGGGGACACCCATCAGCCCCAGCATTTT
abundance: -; v_gene: TRBV29-1; j_gene: TRBJ2-1; d_gene: -; CDR3aa: CSVAGGLSNEQFF; CDR3nt: TGCAGCGTTGCCGGGGGACTGAGCAATGAGCAGTTCTTC
abundance: -; v_gene: TRBV6-6; j_gene: TRBJ1-3; d_gene: -; CDR3aa: CASRSYGTFPGNTIYF; CDR3nt: TGTGCCAGCAGATCGTACGGTACTTTCCCTGGAAACACCATATATTTT
abundance: -; v_gene: TRBV18; j_gene: TRBJ2-7; d_gene: -; CDR3aa: CASSPSAVTLGYEQYF; CDR3nt: TGTGCCAGCTCACCTTCCGCAGTGACCTTAGGCTACGAGCAGTACTTC
abundance: -; v_gene: TRBV5-1; j_gene: TRBJ1-1; d_gene: -; CDR3aa: CASSDRGAGREAFF; CDR3nt: TGCGCCAGCAGCGACCGTGGGGCGGGGAGGGAAGCTTTCTTT
abundance: -; v_gene: TRBV9; j_gene: TRBJ2-7; d_gene: -; CDR3aa: CASSVGGPTYEQYF; CDR3nt: TGTGCCAGCAGCGTTGGGGGACCAACCTACGAGCAGTACTTC
abundance: -; v_gene: TRBV2; j_gene: TRBJ2-7; d_gene: -; CDR3aa: CASSEIPRSYEQYF; CDR3nt: TGTGCCAGCAGTGAAATCCCGCGGTCCTACGAGCAGTACTTC
abundance: -; v_gene: TRBV4-1; j_gene: TRBJ1-4; d_gene: TRBD1; CDR3aa: CASSHWDRITEKLFF; CDR3nt: TGCGCCAGCAGCCACTGGGACAGAATCACTGAAAAACTGTTTTTT
abundance: -; v_gene: TRBV29-1; j_gene: TRBJ2-7; d_gene: TRBD1; CDR3aa: CSVQTGEFYEQYF; CDR3nt: TGCAGCGTTCAGACAGGGGAGTTCTACGAGCAGTACTTC
abundance: -; v_gene: TRBV20-1; j_gene: TRBJ2-7; d_gene: -; CDR3aa: CSARDRIDYEQYF; CDR3nt: TGCAGTGCTAGAGATAGGATTGACTACGAGCAGTACTTC
abundance: -; v_gene: TRBV7-3; j_gene: TRBJ2-1; d_gene: TRBD2; CDR3aa: CASSPRASGSGYYNEQFF; CDR3nt: TGTGCCAGCAGCCCCCGGGCTAGCGGGAGTGGGTACTACAATGAGCAGTTCTTC
abundance: -; v_gene: TRBV12-3/TRBV12-4; j_gene: TRBJ1-2; d_gene: -; CDR3aa: CASSLAAANYGYTF; CDR3nt: TGTGCCAGCAGTTTAGCGGCAGCAAACTATGGCTACACCTTC
abundance: -; v_gene: TRBV6-4; j_gene: TRBJ2-2; d_gene: -; CDR3aa: CASSYVPAANTGELFF; CDR3nt: TGTGCCAGCAGTTATGTCCCAGCGGCGAACACCGGGGAGCTGTTTTTT
abundance: -; v_gene: TRBV5-4; j_gene: TRBJ1-4; d_gene: -; CDR3aa: CASSSEELFF; CDR3nt: TGTGCCAGCAGCTCGGAGGAACTGTTTTTT
abundance: -; v_gene: TRBV4-3; j_gene: TRBJ1-2; d_gene: -; CDR3aa: CASSQDRGTNYGYTF; CDR3nt: TGCGCCAGCAGCCAAGATCGAGGAACTAACTATGGCTACACCTTC
abundance: -; v_gene: TRBV24-1; j_gene: TRBJ2-2; d_gene: -; CDR3aa: CATSKHAETGELFF; CDR3nt: TGTGCCACCAGTAAGCACGCGGAAACCGGGGAGCTGTTTTTT
abundance: -; v_gene: TRBV6-5; j_gene: TRBJ2-7; d_gene: -; CDR3aa: CASSYPLGDGEDNEQYF; CDR3nt: TGTGCCAGCAGTTACCCCCTCGGGGACGGGGAGGACAACGAGCAGTACTTC
abundance: -; v_gene: TRBV24-1; j_gene: TRBJ2-2; d_gene: -; CDR3aa: CATGGGMNTGELFF; CDR3nt: TGTGCCACGGGTGGAGGGATGAACACCGGGGAGCTGTTTTTT
abundance: -; v_gene: TRBV19; j_gene: TRBJ2-1; d_gene: -; CDR3aa: CASISTTNEQFF; CDR3nt: TGTGCCAGCATTAGCACTACCAATGAGCAGTTCTTC
abundance: -; v_gene: TRBV19; j_gene: TRBJ1-1; d_gene: -; CDR3aa: CASSISMNTEAFF; CDR3nt: TGTGCCAGTAGTATTTCGATGAACACTGAAGCTTTCTTT
abundance: -; v_gene: TRBV4-3; j_gene: TRBJ2-1; d_gene: -; CDR3aa: CASSQDPTQSSYNEQFF; CDR3nt: TGCGCCAGCAGCCAAGATCCTACCCAAAGCTCCTACAATGAGCAGTTCTTC
abundance: -; v_gene: TRBV12-3/TRBV12-4; j_gene: TRBJ2-7; d_gene: -; CDR3aa: CASVLAGSYEQYF; CDR3nt: TGTGCCAGTGTTCTGGCGGGTTCCTACGAGCAGTACTTC
abundance: -; v_gene: TRBV15; j_gene: TRBJ2-7; d_gene: TRBD1; CDR3aa: CATRRTGGLEQYF; CDR3nt: TGTGCCACCAGGCGGACAGGGGGCCTCGAGCAGTACTTC
abundance: -; v_gene: TRBV7-9; j_gene: TRBJ2-7; d_gene: -; CDR3aa: CASRPAADIEKF; CDR3nt: TGTGCCAGCAGGCCCGCGGCCGATATAGAGAAGTTC
abundance: -; v_gene: TRBV9; j_gene: TRBJ1-5; d_gene: -; CDR3aa: CASSLQDSNQPQHF; CDR3nt: TGTGCCAGCAGCCTCCAGGATAGCAATCAGCCCCAGCATTTT
abundance: -; v_gene: TRBV6-2/TRBV6-3; j_gene: TRBJ1-2; d_gene: TRBD1; CDR3aa: CASSYRPGTGRYGYTF; CDR3nt: TGTGCCAGCAGTTACCGGCCCGGGACAGGGAGATATGGCTACACCTTC
abundance: -; v_gene: TRBV29-1; j_gene: TRBJ2-7; d_gene: TRBD1; CDR3aa: CSVAQGAGYEQYF; CDR3nt: TGCAGCGTAGCACAGGGGGCTGGCTACGAGCAGTACTTC
abundance: -; v_gene: TRBV14; j_gene: TRBJ2-7; d_gene: -; CDR3aa: CASSQGTSRPYEQYF; CDR3nt: TGTGCCAGCAGCCAAGGAACTAGCCGCCCGTACGAGCAGTACTTC
abundance: -; v_gene: TRBV6-5; j_gene: TRBJ1-2; d_gene: TRBD1; CDR3aa: CASSPRGDSYGYTF; CDR3nt: TGTGCCAGCAGTCCCCGGGGGGACAGCTATGGCTACACCTTC
abundance: -; v_gene: TRBV19; j_gene: TRBJ1-2; d_gene: TRBD1; CDR3aa: CASTSPTGTGSGGYTF; CDR3nt: TGTGCCAGTACCTCCCCTACCGGGACAGGGTCGGGTGGCTACACCTTC
abundance: -; v_gene: TRBV28; j_gene: TRBJ1-1; d_gene: -; CDR3aa: CASSLPTPNTEAFF; CDR3nt: TGTGCCAGCAGTTTACCCACCCCGAACACTGAAGCTTTCTTT
abundance: -; v_gene: TRBV27; j_gene: TRBJ2-2; d_gene: TRBD1; CDR3aa: CASSPGQGTGELFF; CDR3nt: TGTGCCAGCAGTCCGGGACAGGGGACCGGGGAGCTGTTTTTT
abundance: -; v_gene: TRBV30; j_gene: TRBJ2-7; d_gene: -; CDR3aa: CAWSAGALNEQYF; CDR3nt: TGTGCCTGGAGTGCAGGGGCTCTGAACGAGCAGTACTTC
abundance: -; v_gene: TRBV12-5; j_gene: TRBJ1-1; d_gene: -; CDR3aa: CASGLVPNTEAFF; CDR3nt: TGTGCTAGTGGTTTAGTGCCGAACACTGAAGCTTTCTTT